This T cell receptor beta chain comes out of a study of blood T cells in healthy people across ages. General study findings and limits: Naive T cell percentage showed a strong correlation with the diversity of TCR beta. Fewer expanded clones and more diversity marked long-lived versus aged donors.

Per sample, a minimum of 6.5 million PBMCs were isolated. Note on this clonotype: Antigen unknown.

The CDR3 totals 13 residues. Germline values: CDR1 SGHTA, CDR2 FQGNSA. The V gene end was trimmed by 7 bases and the J gene end by 3 bases; junction bases not matched to a gene: 4. Combining a sample-barcoded 5' primer with a J-beta primer mix, a second PCR ran for roughly 7 to 12 cycles. Using its own MiXCR run on the 5' RACE reads, TCRdb lists one record per CDR3 protein. The profile shows over 300,000 distinct CDR3 sequences, more than 45% of them singletons. This TCR was sampled from a man between 60 and 75 years old in good health. The sample taken for sequencing was blood. The chain combines TRBV7-2 with TRBJ2-3; 7 nucleotides agree with TRBD1. The CDR3 loop reads CASNTGDTDTQYF. CDR3 DNA sequence: TGTGCCAGCAACACAGGGGATACAGATACGCAGTATTTT. Full variable domain (missing parts from reference TRBV7-2 and TRBJ2-3): GAGVSQSPSNKVTEKGKDVELRCDPISGHTALYWYRQSLGQGLEFLIYFQGNSAPDKSGLPSDRFSAERTGGSVSTLTIQRTQQEDSAVYLCASNTGDTDTQYFGPGTRLTVL.